One sample yielded the 20 T cell receptor beta chains listed below, sequenced in a study of CD8+CD57+ T cells in acquired aplastic anemia. For CDR3 and TCR beta VDJ profiling, genomic DNA was the template used. A single record per CDR3 protein comes from TCRdb applying MiXCR to the reads. The sample has under 75,000 distinct CDR3 sequences; roughly half are singletons. The source material was sorted CD4+, CD8+, or CD8+CD57+ T cells (not recorded which) from PBMCs. The receptor source for this set is a human donor in good health, serving as a control.

Ten or more counts support this clonotype. The chain uses TRBV19 and TRBJ2-7; tentatively, D is TRBD1 or TRBD2 (5 bases each). Trimming stripped 3 bases from V and 4 bases from J, with 16 bases between. This CDR3 is built from 15 residues. Germline V gene lookup returns CDR1 LNHDA and CDR2 SQIVND (reference sequence). CDR3 DNA: TGTGCCAGTAGTATCGGCCGGGACCCCTCTTACGAGCAGTACTTC. As protein: CASSIGRDPSYEQYF.

This rearrangement joins TRBV6-1 to TRBJ2-7, with 8 bases fitting TRBD2. The CDR3 contains 15 residues. CDR1 MNHNS and CDR2 SASEGT come from the germline V gene. V trimming: 1 base; J trimming: 2 bases; junction bases outside the gene matches: 4. CDR3 nucleotide sequence: TGTGCCAGCAGTGAAGAGACTAGCGCACCCTACGAGCAGTACTTC. This gives the protein CASSEETSAPYEQYF.

This sequence joins TRBV6-1 and TRBJ2-7; D unclear. V gave up 7 bases and J gave up 6 bases, with 22 bases separating them. Germline V gives CDR1 MNHNS, CDR2 SASEGT. This CDR3 has 15 amino acids. The CDR3 sequence: CASTLTPGSIGEQYF. The CDR3 DNA reads TGTGCCAGCACCCTCACCCCGGGCTCGATTGGCGAGCAGTACTTC.

The CDR3 region is CATSEGQDNYGYTF. CDR3 DNA: TGTGCCACCAGTGAAGGACAGGATAACTATGGCTACACCTTC. The chain employs TRBV24-1 and TRBJ1-2; TRBD1 agrees at 7 bases. The J segment lost 1 base and the V segment lost 4 bases, leaving 2 bases of the junction unmatched. Per the germline V gene, CDR1 is KGHDR and CDR2 is SFDVKD. There are 14 residues in the CDR3.

This clonotype was picked up a small number of times. V usage is TRBV20-1 and J usage is TRBJ2-3; TRBD1 agrees at 8 bases. CDR1 is DFQATT and CDR2 is SNEGSKA in the germline V gene (reference sequence). The CDR3 consists of 14 residues. Unmatched junction bases numbered 3, after V lost 4 bases and J lost 0 bases. DNA for the CDR3: TGCAGTGCTAAGGACAGGGAGAGCACAGATACGCAGTATTTT. Translation gives CSAKDRESTDTQYF.

This clonotype was seen many times. The rearrangement uses TRBV12-3 or TRBV12-4 and TRBJ1-1; D call uncertain. This CDR3 is built from 13 residues. The ends were cut back, 6 bases at V and 8 bases at J, with 16 bases in the middle. In nucleotides, the CDR3 is TGTGCCAGCAGCTTTGGACGAATAAGGGAAGCTTTCTTT. Translated: CASSFGRIREAFF.

This rearrangement joins TRBV20-1 to TRBJ2-1, with 8 bases fitting TRBD2. CDR3 length: 14 residues. CDR1 DFQATT and CDR2 SNEGSKA come from the germline V gene (reference sequence). V shed 4 bases, J shed 1 base, and the junction held 3 bases outside the gene matches. Here the CDR3 reads CSAKGTSSYNEQFF. The CDR3 DNA sequence: TGCAGTGCTAAAGGGACTAGTTCCTACAATGAGCAGTTCTTC.

Ten or more counts support this clonotype. The chain links TRBV27 to TRBJ1-5; 10 bases fit TRBD1. The CDR3 sequence is 15 residues long. The trim removed 5 bases at V and 2 bases at J, leaving 3 bases unmatched. Germline V gene data show CDR1 as MNHEY and CDR2 as SMNVEV (reference sequence). The CDR3 coding sequence is TGTGCCAGCAGTCCCGGGACAGGGGGCAATCAGCCCCAGCATTTT. Protein product: CASSPGTGGNQPQHF.

In its sample, this clonotype was seen many times. V and J are TRBV27 and TRBJ2-1, with 8 bases fitting TRBD1. CDR1 is MNHEY and CDR2 is SMNVEV in the germline V gene (reference sequence). The J segment lost 14 bases and the V segment lost 5 bases, leaving 8 bases of the junction unmatched. The CDR3 contains 12 residues. DNA for the CDR3: TGTGCCAGCAGTACGCCCGGACAGGGAAAGTTCTTC. Translating it yields CASSTPGQGKFF.

This clonotype was picked up many times. The rearrangement uses TRBV6-4 and TRBJ2-3; the D gene is possibly TRBD2 (6 bases). CDR3 length: 13 amino acids. Germline CDR1 MRHNA, CDR2 SNTAGT. Between the trimmed V and J ends, which lost 8 bases and 1 base, there was a span of 10 bases. The CDR3 sequence: CASAGEGTDTQYF. The CDR3 DNA is TGTGCCAGCGCTGGGGAGGGCACAGATACGCAGTATTTT.

The DNA for the CDR3 is TGTGCCAGCAGCCAACCACGACAGGGGACGGGATATGGCTACACCTTC. Amino acid sequence: CASSQPRQGTGYGYTF. The chain carries TRBV11-2 and TRBJ1-2; TRBD1 aligns across 8 bases. Germline trimming cut 5 bases from V and 5 bases from J; bases unmatched to any gene: 13. Per the germline V gene, CDR1 is SGHAT and CDR2 is FQNNGV. The CDR3 length is 16 residues. Based on the CDR3 plus reference TRBV11-2 and TRBJ1-2, the full variable domain is EAGVAQSPRYKIIEKRQSVAFWCNPISGHATLYWYQQILGQGPKLLIQFQNNGVVDDSQLPKDRFSAERLKGVDSTLKIQPAKLEDSAVYLCASSQPRQGTGYGYTFGSGTRLTVV.

The J gene is TRBJ2-7, the V gene TRBV5-1, with 11 bases identical to TRBD2. J was trimmed by 2 bases and V by 4 bases; bases with no gene match: 5. Germline CDR1 is SGHRS and CDR2 is YFSETQ. The CDR3 loop spans 15 amino acids. This chain's CDR3 is CASSTGLAEPYEQYF. The CDR3, as DNA: TGCGCCAGCAGCACGGGACTAGCGGAACCCTACGAGCAGTACTTC.

This clonotype showed up just a few times. The V call is TRBV7-6, the J call TRBJ2-1; TRBD1 aligns across 10 bases. The CDR3 has 17 residues. Trimming at V came to 1 base and at J to 3 bases, leaving 6 bases not matched to a gene. Germline V gene lookup returns CDR1 SGHVS and CDR2 FNYEAQ. CDR3 protein: CASSLGVGQGNYNEQFF. In nucleotides, the CDR3 is TGTGCCAGCAGCTTAGGAGTGGGACAGGGGAACTACAATGAGCAGTTCTTC.

The V call is TRBV15, the J call TRBJ2-3; 7 bases are shared with TRBD1. Germline-derived CDR1 and CDR2 are LNHNV and YYDKDF (reference sequence). The V gene end was trimmed by 0 bases and the J gene end by 3 bases; junction bases not matched to a gene: 9. The CDR3 totals 17 residues. The CDR3 nucleotides read TGTGCCACCAGCAGAGAGAGGGCAGGGGGAACGACAGATACGCAGTATTTT. Its protein is CATSRERAGGTTDTQYF.

This clonotype was found many times. The chain uses TRBV5-1 and TRBJ1-1; 11 positions agree with TRBD1. V dropped 4 bases and J dropped 4; count of bases not matched to a gene: 9. Looked up from germline, CDR1 is SGHRS and CDR2 is YFSETQ. This CDR3 has 16 amino acids. The CDR3 loop reads CASSPGTGGFGTEAFF. The CDR3 DNA reads as TGCGCCAGCAGCCCCGGGACAGGGGGATTTGGCACTGAAGCTTTCTTT.

This clonotype occurred many times. The chain combines TRBV5-1 with TRBJ2-4; 11 nucleotides agree with TRBD1. J lost 6 bases, V lost 4 bases, and 15 bases had no gene match. Germline CDR1 is SGHRS and CDR2 is YFSETQ. The CDR3 sequence is 18 residues long. Here the CDR3 DNA reads TGCGCCAGCAGCGCCGAAGGACAGGGGGCTTCTCTCGGAAACATTCAGTACTTC. It encodes CASSAEGQGASLGNIQYF.

The J gene is TRBJ2-3, the V gene TRBV25-1; 8 nucleotides line up with TRBD2. Germline V gene data show CDR1 as MGHDK and CDR2 as SYGVNS. This CDR3 region has 20 residues. The J segment lost 5 bases and the V segment lost 2 bases, leaving 21 bases of the junction unmatched. The CDR3: CASSEDSSALQAGAGDTQYF. The CDR3 coding sequence is TGTGCCAGCAGTGAAGACTCCTCAGCGTTGCAAGCGGGGGCGGGAGATACGCAGTATTTT.

The V gene is TRBV10-3, the J gene TRBJ2-3; D possibly corresponds to TRBD2 (6 bases). Germline V CDR1 and CDR2: ENHRY, SYGVKD. CDR3 size: 17 residues. Trimming stripped 0 bases from V and 0 bases from J, with 13 bases between. This CDR3 reads CAISESGREPSTDTQYF. In nucleotides, the CDR3 is TGTGCCATCAGTGAGTCGGGACGGGAGCCTAGCACAGATACGCAGTATTTT.

V usage is TRBV19 and J usage is TRBJ2-7, with TRBD1 identical over 9 bases. Germline-derived CDR1 and CDR2 are LNHDA and SQIVND (reference sequence). Germline trimming cut 5 bases from V and 3 bases from J; bases unmatched to any gene: 17. This CDR3 contains 18 residues. The CDR3: CASSPNRYKGQGGYEQYF. The CDR3 DNA reads TGTGCCAGTAGTCCTAACCGTTATAAGGGACAGGGCGGCTACGAGCAGTACTTC.

This clonotype came up once. This chain connects TRBV29-1 to TRBJ1-2; 11 bases line up with TRBD1. CDR1 and CDR2 (germline): SQVTM, ANQGSEA. V was clipped by 4 bases and J by 8 bases; unmatched bases: 6. The CDR3 runs to 13 residues. In DNA form, the CDR3 reads TGCAGCGTTGCGGGACAGGGGGTATACGGCTACACCTTC. Translated, it gives CSVAGQGVYGYTF.